Shown below are 19 T cell receptor beta chains from a single sample sequenced in a study of blood T cell repertoires in COVID-19. Data came from immunoSEQ multiplex PCR; TCRdb stores just in-frame clones and leaves some out. The sample holds tens of thousands of clones, just under 90% seen once. The source material was peripheral blood. The receptors derive from an elderly man with active or convalescent COVID-19.

The V call is TRBV4-1, the J call TRBJ1-2; 8 bases align to TRBD1. CDR3 length equals 15 residues. The germline V gene has CDR1 MGHRA and CDR2 YSYEKL. The V and J ends lost 3 bases and 4 bases, in that order; junction bases with no gene match: 7. Here the CDR3 DNA reads TGCGCCAGCAGCCACCCTGACAGGGGAACCTATGGCTACACCTTC. This sequence encodes CASSHPDRGTYGYTF.

The chain recombines TRBV6-6 with TRBJ2-3; TRBD1 aligns across 7 bases. This CDR3 contains 14 residues. Germline V gives CDR1 MNHNY, CDR2 SVGAGI (reference sequence). V trimming: 6 bases; J trimming: 4 bases; junction bases outside the gene matches: 7. In nucleotides, the CDR3 is TGTGCCAGCAGCCGAGGACAGGTAGCAGATACGCAGTATTTT. Translated: CASSRGQVADTQYF.

The chain links TRBV19 to TRBJ2-5; TRBD1 matches 8 bases. This CDR3 comprises 14 residues. Unmatched junction bases numbered 3, after V lost 3 bases and J lost 3 bases. Germline V gene lookup returns CDR1 LNHDA and CDR2 SQIVND (reference sequence). CDR3 loop: CASSMRTGKETQYF. The CDR3 DNA sequence: TGTGCCAGTAGTATGAGGACAGGGAAAGAGACCCAGTACTTC. The full variable domain, its missing parts supplied by reference TRBV19 and TRBJ2-5, is DGGITQSPKYLFRKEGQNVTLSCEQNLNHDAMYWYRQDPGQGLRLIYYSQIVNDFQKGDIAEGYSVSREKKESFPLTVTSAQKNPTAFYLCASSMRTGKETQYFGPGTRLLVL.

The chain combines TRBV14 with TRBJ1-1; TRBD1 is a possible D gene (6 bases). The germline CDR1 and CDR2 sequences are SGHDN and FVKESK. V was trimmed by 1 base and J by 1 base, leaving 16 bases between them. The CDR3 has 17 residues. The CDR3 spells CASSQVGRGRWNTEAFF. CDR3 coding DNA: TGTGCCAGCAGCCAAGTGGGGCGGGGGCGGTGGAACACTGAAGCTTTCTTT.

V and J are TRBV4-1 and TRBJ1-1, with TRBD1 matching 8 bases. V lost 6 bases and J lost 0; bases outside the gene matches: 3. Germline V CDR1 and CDR2: MGHRA, YSYEKL. The CDR3 runs to 14 residues. In DNA, the CDR3 is TGCGCCAGCAGACAGGGGGATCTGAACACTGAAGCTTTCTTT. Its translation is CASRQGDLNTEAFF.

V is TRBV6-5 and J is TRBJ1-6; D gene uncertain. The CDR3 length is 15 residues. Germline V gene sequence: CDR1 MNHEY, CDR2 SVGAGI. V was shortened by 7 bases and J by 10 bases, with 20 bases between the two germline ends. The DNA for the CDR3 is TGTGCCAGCACCAAGTGGGAGGGCGAGGAATCACCCCTCCACTTT. Amino acids: CASTKWEGEESPLHF.

The table lists this clone with a count of one. This chain connects TRBV27 to TRBJ2-1; 8 bases line up with TRBD2. V lost 11 bases, J lost 0 bases, and 12 bases stayed unmatched. This CDR3 comprises 16 residues. CDR1 is MNHEY, CDR2 SMNVEV, per germline (reference sequence). The CDR3 nucleotides are TGTGCCGCCCGAACTAGCGGATTGAGCTCCTACAATGAGCAGTTCTTC. This encodes CAARTSGLSSYNEQFF.

The genes are TRBV19 and TRBJ2-7; TRBD2 matches at 7 bases. V shed 8 bases, J shed 3 bases, and the junction held 10 bases outside the gene matches. The CDR3 contains 14 residues. Per the germline V gene, CDR1 is LNHDA and CDR2 is SQIVND (reference sequence). The DNA of the CDR3 is TGTGCCAGTGGGCGAATGGGGAGGGGCTACGAGCAGTACTTC. It specifies CASGRMGRGYEQYF.

This clone was counted between two and nine times. This chain uses TRBV19 with TRBJ2-1, with 8 nucleotides matching TRBD2. The CDR3 sequence is 15 residues long. The germline V gene encodes CDR1 LNHDA and CDR2 SQIVND (reference sequence). V dropped 7 bases and J dropped 5; count of bases not matched to a gene: 10. Here the CDR3 reads CASILGTSGHNEQFF. As DNA, the CDR3 is TGTGCCAGTATCCTGGGAACTAGCGGCCACAATGAGCAGTTCTTC.

This sequence joins TRBV7-9 and TRBJ2-7; 10 nucleotides line up with TRBD2. The CDR3 has 16 residues. Germline-derived CDR1 and CDR2 are SEHNR and FQNEAQ (reference sequence). V was pared by 3 bases and J by 4 bases, with 9 bases of the junction left unmatched. CDR3 coding DNA: TGTGCCAGCAGCTTTCTACTAGCGGGACAAAGATACGAGCAGTACTTC. Protein: CASSFLLAGQRYEQYF.

This clone has just a few counts. V is TRBV7-2 and J is TRBJ2-1; weak D call: TRBD2 (5 bases). Germline CDR1 and CDR2: SGHTA and FQGNSA. The V end was cut by 1 base, the J end by 0 bases, with 10 bases between. This CDR3 comprises 16 residues. Here the CDR3 reads CASSLVSGSSYNEQFF. CDR3 coding DNA: TGTGCCAGCAGCTTAGTATCTGGGAGCTCCTACAATGAGCAGTTCTTC.

V usage is TRBV6-5 and J usage is TRBJ1-1; the D gene is possibly TRBD1 (6 bases). The CDR3 sequence is 16 residues long. Trimming cost V 2 bases and J 1 base, with 14 bases left between them. CDR1 and CDR2 (germline): MNHEY, SVGAGI. The CDR3 DNA follows: TGTGCCAGCAGTTACACCGTAGGGACACCGAACACTGAAGCTTTCTTT. Amino acids: CASSYTVGTPNTEAFF.

This chain connects TRBV7-2 to TRBJ2-5; 7 bases align to TRBD2. The V gene's germline CDR1 is SGHTA and CDR2 FQGNSA. CDR3 length equals 17 residues. V shed 2 bases and J 2 bases; nucleotides not matched to a gene: 11. CDR3: CASSLNGGRRGQETQYF. The CDR3 DNA sequence: TGTGCCAGCAGCTTAAACGGTGGGCGGCGGGGGCAAGAGACCCAGTACTTC.

The chain has TRBV2 and TRBJ1-1; 8 nucleotides align to TRBD1. The V segment lost 2 bases and the J segment 6 bases; nucleotides outside the gene matches: 2. The CDR3 has 13 amino acids. Looked up from germline, CDR1 is SNHLY and CDR2 is FYNNEI. CDR3 coding DNA: TGTGCCAGCAGTGAAACAGGGGGTCCTGAAGCTTTCTTT. Protein product: CASSETGGPEAFF.

This chain links TRBV4-3 with TRBJ2-3; 7 bases line up with TRBD2. The CDR3 length is 17 residues. Looked up from germline, CDR1 is LGHNA and CDR2 is YSLEER. The trim removed 1 base at V and 3 bases at J, leaving 10 bases unmatched. CDR3: CASSQGGGREFTDTQYF. The CDR3 DNA reads as TGCGCCAGCAGCCAAGGGGGAGGGCGGGAGTTTACAGATACGCAGTATTTT.

The chain combines TRBV5-1 with TRBJ2-2; D possibly corresponds to TRBD1 (5 bases). The germline V gene has CDR1 SGHRS and CDR2 YFSETQ. V gave up 8 bases and J gave up 5 bases, with 22 bases separating them. CDR3 length: 16 amino acids. The DNA of the CDR3 is TGCGCCAGTGTACAGGATGCCGACGTTAAAACCGGGGAGCTGTTTTTT. Translated, it gives CASVQDADVKTGELFF.

This chain connects TRBV11-2 to TRBJ1-6; the match to TRBD1 covers 10 bases. There are 18 residues in the CDR3. V was clipped by 5 bases and J by 8 bases; unmatched bases: 15. Per the germline V gene, CDR1 is SGHAT and CDR2 is FQNNGV. CDR3 DNA sequence: TGTGCCAGCAGCCTCGAGCGTAGATGGGACAGGGGTGATTCACCCCTCCACTTT. Translating gives CASSLERRWDRGDSPLHF.

This chain links TRBV11-2 with TRBJ2-3; no firm D call. The CDR3 extends over 14 amino acids. V lost 6 bases and J lost 0, with 10 bases in between. CDR1 is SGHAT, CDR2 FQNNGV, per germline. CDR3 residues: CASSHSTSTDTQYF. The CDR3 DNA follows: TGTGCCAGCAGTCATAGCACTAGCACAGATACGCAGTATTTT.

The chain links TRBV28 to TRBJ1-1; 12 bases fit TRBD1. V shed 6 bases, J shed 6 bases, and the junction held 8 bases outside the gene matches. CDR1 and CDR2 from the germline V gene are MDHEN and SYDVKM. The CDR3 contains 15 residues. The CDR3 spells CASSPLGQGAAEAFF. The DNA of the CDR3 is TGTGCCAGCAGCCCATTGGGACAGGGGGCCGCTGAAGCTTTCTTT.